The 12 T cell receptor beta chains reported below all come from one sample, sequenced in a study of spatial heterogeneity in lung cancer. One entry per CDR3 protein, called by TCRdb with MiXCR from the 5' RACE reads. The table shows about 120,000 distinct CDR3 sequences, with 12% occurring only once. The time point: blood at routine non-recurrence follow-up after resection. Unsorted whole RNA samples from tumor, nontumor lung or frozen PBMC were sequenced. This specimen was PBMCs, taken at follow-up. All receptors derive from a male donor with early-stage non-small cell lung cancer.

This clonotype was found a few times. V usage is TRBV3-1 and J usage is TRBJ1-6; TRBD1 matches 9 bases. CDR3 length equals 14 residues. J lost 9 bases, V lost 5 bases, and 5 bases had no gene match. From germline, CDR1 is LGHDT and CDR2 YNNKEL (reference sequence). The CDR3 region is CASSSGTGLSPLHF. The CDR3 DNA reads as TGTGCCAGCAGCTCCGGGACAGGGCTTTCACCCCTCCACTTT.

This clonotype showed up many times. The rearrangement uses TRBV5-1 and TRBJ1-1; 7 bases align to TRBD1. After removal of 5 bases from V and 3 bases from J, the junction contained 4 bases not matched to a gene. This CDR3 is 13 amino acids long. Germline CDR1 is SGHRS and CDR2 is YFSETQ. CDR3: CASSAQGDTEAFF. DNA for the CDR3: TGCGCCAGCAGTGCCCAGGGGGACACTGAAGCTTTCTTT.

The rearrangement uses TRBV3-1 and TRBJ1-2, with D possibly being TRBD1 (5 bases). Between the trimmed V and J ends, which lost 1 base and 1 base, there was a span of 10 bases. Germline V gene lookup returns CDR1 LGHDT and CDR2 YNNKEL (reference sequence). This CDR3 region has 15 residues. The CDR3 loop is CASSQGDSRNYGYTF. The CDR3 DNA follows: TGTGCCAGCAGCCAAGGAGACAGCCGTAACTATGGCTACACCTTC. The full variable domain, rest sourced from reference TRBV3-1 and TRBJ1-2, is DTAVSQTPKYLVTQMGNDKSIKCEQNLGHDTMYWYKQDSKKFLKIMFSYNNKELIINETVPNRFSPKSPDKAHLNLHINSLELGDSAVYFCASSQGDSRNYGYTFGSGTRLTVV.

This clonotype was observed at least ten times. The rearrangement joins TRBV7-6 to TRBJ2-1; 7 bases are a match to TRBD2. Per germline, CDR1 SGHVS and CDR2 FNYEAQ. The junction had 5 bases not matched to a gene; V was cut back by 0 bases and J by 9 bases. CDR3 length: 14 amino acids. CDR3 amino acids: CASSLAAGGGEQFF. DNA for the CDR3: TGTGCCAGCAGCTTAGCGGCAGGCGGGGGTGAGCAGTTCTTC.

By share, this clonotype counts as medium-sized. This sequence joins TRBV6-5 and TRBJ1-3; D uncertain. There are 13 residues in the CDR3. The V end was cut by 8 bases, the J end by 0 bases, with 8 bases between. Germline V gene data show CDR1 as MNHEY and CDR2 as SVGAGI. In nucleotides, the CDR3 is TGTGCCAGCGAGGGCCCCTCTGGAAACACCATATATTTT. It is translated as CASEGPSGNTIYF.

This clonotype came up a few times. CDR3 residues: CASSQSAGLSGNTIYF. CDR3 in DNA: TGTGCCAGCAGCCAATCAGCCGGGCTCTCTGGAAACACCATATATTTT. This chain links TRBV16 with TRBJ1-3, with D unclear. The CDR3 loop spans 16 amino acids. Trimming removed 0 bases at V and 0 bases at J, with 9 bases between. Germline CDR1 and CDR2: KGHSY and FQNENV.

This clonotype came up a few times. The rearrangement links TRBV7-9 to TRBJ2-1; D is perhaps TRBD1 or TRBD2 (6 bases each). Trimming took 1 base from V and 6 from J, leaving 10 bases between them. CDR1 and CDR2 from the germline V gene are SEHNR and FQNEAQ (reference sequence). This CDR3 is 14 amino acids long. The CDR3 bases are TGTGCCAGCAGCTTAGGGCGGGACACCAATGAGCAGTTCTTC. This sequence encodes CASSLGRDTNEQFF.

Only a few counts were recorded for this clonotype. This rearrangement joins TRBV19 to TRBJ2-3, with 11 bases fitting TRBD1. This CDR3 region has 17 residues. The V segment lost 3 bases and the J segment 3 bases; nucleotides outside the gene matches: 8. Looked up from germline, CDR1 is LNHDA and CDR2 is SQIVND (reference sequence). The CDR3 DNA sequence: TGTGCCAGTAGTATGAGGACAGGGGGCGCGGGGACAGATACGCAGTATTTT. Its translation: CASSMRTGGAGTDTQYF.

V usage is TRBV7-9 and J usage is TRBJ2-1; possibly TRBD1 or TRBD2 for D (6 bases each). CDR3 size: 16 residues. V was cut by 0 bases and J by 6 bases, with 15 bases left in between. CDR1 is SEHNR and CDR2 is FQNEAQ in the germline V gene (reference sequence). The CDR3 nucleotides are TGTGCCAGCAGCTTAGCGACGGGGGCGCACCTCAATGAGCAGTTCTTC. Protein product: CASSLATGAHLNEQFF.

The chain recombines TRBV6-6 with TRBJ1-5; D uncertain. V lost 6 bases, J lost 0 bases, and 15 bases lay in between. Germline loops: CDR1 MNHNY, CDR2 SVGAGI (reference sequence). This CDR3 is built from 16 residues. CDR3 protein: CASSPGEGDSNQPQHF. CDR3 bases: TGTGCCAGCAGCCCAGGTGAGGGCGATAGCAATCAGCCCCAGCATTTT.

This clonotype was seen a few times. J is TRBJ1-4 and V is TRBV18, with D possibly matching TRBD1 (5 bases). Germline V lookup: CDR1 KGHSH, CDR2 LQKENI. CDR3 length: 13 amino acids. Trimming took off 0 bases at V and 8 bases at J, with 7 bases between the two ends. CDR3 sequence: CASSPPGVEKLFF. The CDR3 region has the DNA TGTGCCAGCTCACCACCAGGGGTGGAAAAACTGTTTTTT.

This clonotype was seen ten or more times. The chain couples TRBV7-6 to TRBJ2-3; TRBD2 matches at 12 bases. The CDR3 extends over 15 amino acids. Per the germline V gene, CDR1 is SGHVS and CDR2 is FNYEAQ. After removal of 1 base from V and 4 bases from J, the junction contained 0 bases not matched to a gene. The CDR3 sequence: CASSLGLAGADTQYF. For the CDR3, the DNA is TGTGCCAGCAGCTTAGGACTAGCGGGGGCAGATACGCAGTATTTT.